This T cell receptor beta chain was obtained from a study of T-cell reconstitution after alpha-beta-depleted transplantation in children. The study's findings and limits: Some patients owed their high day-60 TCRbeta diversity to surviving recipient T cells and thymic progenitors.

V was clipped by 4 bases and J by 2 bases, with 11 bases between them. The CDR3 is made up of 15 amino acids. Germline V gene lookup returns CDR1 LGHNA and CDR2 YSLEER. Unique molecular identifiers were used in preparing the TCRbeta library. MiXCR was run by TCRdb on the PCR reads, yielding one entry per CDR3 protein. The sample shows fewer than 700,000 distinct CDR3 sequences, roughly 13% of them seen only once. A word on this clonotype: What it recognizes is unknown.

This specimen was PBMCs, mostly from graft donor cells, taken 360 days after TCRalphabeta/CD19-depleted stem cell transplant. The sequence came from a male patient between 5 and 17 years old who had a stem cell transplant for acute myeloid leukemia, so the T cells may come from the graft donor. The chain joins TRBV4-3 to TRBJ2-2; D gene ambiguous. The CDR3 region is CASSRSTRNTGELFF. The CDR3 DNA reads as TGCGCCAGCAGCCGTTCCACCAGAAACACCGGGGAGCTGTTTTTT.